The rows below give T cell receptor beta chains drawn from one sample of a study of T cell repertoires in cytomegalovirus infection. TCRdb re-analysed the reads in MiXCR, keeping a single row per CDR3 protein. The profile shows about 76,000 distinct CDR3 sequences, more than 3% of them singletons. Sequencing input: PBMCs. All receptors derive from a human donor in good health (CMV status not recorded). Some clones in this sample may be carry-over from other donors' samples. CDR3s include the opening cysteine and the closing phenylalanine or tryptophan. The order of the fields is J gene, clone size, V gene, D gene, CDR3 DNA, CDR3 protein. D genes are given only for firm matches. Each size is how often the clone was seen (once, few, many) or a class if it is expanded.

j_gene: TRBJ1-5
abundance: many
v_gene: TRBV12-3/TRBV12-4
d_gene: -
CDR3nt: TGTGCCAGCAGTTTAAGGGGAAGCGGGAATCAGCCCCAGCATTTT
CDR3aa: CASSLRGSGNQPQHF

j_gene: TRBJ2-3
abundance: many
v_gene: TRBV7-2
d_gene: -
CDR3nt: TGTGCCAGCAGGTTTAAGGGTACACAGTCAGATACGCAGTATTTT
CDR3aa: CASRFKGTQSDTQYF

j_gene: TRBJ2-1
abundance: many
v_gene: TRBV27
d_gene: TRBD2
CDR3nt: TGTGCCAGCATGGGACTAGCGGGGTACAATGAGCAGTTCTTC
CDR3aa: CASMGLAGYNEQFF

j_gene: TRBJ2-7
abundance: many
v_gene: TRBV2
d_gene: -
CDR3nt: TGTGCCAGCATCCGAGGGGGGGAAGACGAGCAGTACTTC
CDR3aa: CASIRGGEDEQYF

j_gene: TRBJ1-2
abundance: many
v_gene: TRBV7-9
d_gene: -
CDR3nt: TGTGCCAGCAGCTTATCCAGAGGGGTTGGATATGGCTACACCTTC
CDR3aa: CASSLSRGVGYGYTF

j_gene: TRBJ2-3
abundance: many
v_gene: TRBV28
d_gene: -
CDR3nt: TGTGCCAGCAAGCCTCAGGGGGGGGATACGCAGTATTTT
CDR3aa: CASKPQGGDTQYF

j_gene: TRBJ1-3
abundance: many
v_gene: TRBV12-3/TRBV12-4
d_gene: -
CDR3nt: TGTGCCAGCAGGAACCGCCGGGCCGGTGGGGGGGACACCATATATTTT
CDR3aa: CASRNRRAGGGDTIYF

j_gene: TRBJ1-2
abundance: many
v_gene: TRBV14
d_gene: TRBD1
CDR3nt: TGTGCCAGCAGCCCCGGGACAGACCTCTATGGCTACACCTTC
CDR3aa: CASSPGTDLYGYTF

j_gene: TRBJ1-6
abundance: many
v_gene: TRBV5-6
d_gene: -
CDR3nt: TGTGCCAGCAGCCGCGTTCAGAGAGGAAATTCACCCCTCCACTTT
CDR3aa: CASSRVQRGNSPLHF

j_gene: TRBJ2-5
abundance: many
v_gene: TRBV7-2
d_gene: TRBD2
CDR3nt: TGTGCCAGCAGCTTCAGCGGGGGGTGGGAGACCCAGTACTTC
CDR3aa: CASSFSGGWETQYF

j_gene: TRBJ1-2
abundance: many
v_gene: TRBV27
d_gene: -
CDR3nt: TGTGCCAGCAGTTCACCCGGGACCGTGGTTGATGGCTACACCTTC
CDR3aa: CASSSPGTVVDGYTF

j_gene: TRBJ2-1
abundance: many
v_gene: TRBV20-1
d_gene: -
CDR3nt: TGCAGTGCGGGGACCCCACGTGCCCTCCTCAATGAGCAGTTCTTC
CDR3aa: CSAGTPRALLNEQFF

j_gene: TRBJ1-3
abundance: many
v_gene: TRBV20-1
d_gene: -
CDR3nt: TGCAGTGCCAGGGCATTCGGTATAAACACCATATATTTT
CDR3aa: CSARAFGINTIYF

j_gene: TRBJ1-4
abundance: many
v_gene: TRBV2
d_gene: -
CDR3nt: TGTGCCAGCAGCGCGACTGAAAAACTGTTTTTT
CDR3aa: CASSATEKLFF

j_gene: TRBJ2-7
abundance: many
v_gene: TRBV7-2
d_gene: -
CDR3nt: TGTGCCAGCAGCTTCGCCGGGACGTCAAACGAGCAGTACTTC
CDR3aa: CASSFAGTSNEQYF

j_gene: TRBJ1-1
abundance: many
v_gene: TRBV29-1
d_gene: -
CDR3nt: TGCAGCGTGTTACAGGGAAGGAACACTGAAGCTTTCTTT
CDR3aa: CSVLQGRNTEAFF

j_gene: TRBJ1-3
abundance: many
v_gene: TRBV7-3
d_gene: TRBD1
CDR3nt: TGTGCCAGCAGCCCGACAGGGTCCTCTGGAAACACCATATATTTT
CDR3aa: CASSPTGSSGNTIYF

j_gene: TRBJ1-4
abundance: many
v_gene: TRBV12-3/TRBV12-4
d_gene: -
CDR3nt: TGTGCCAGCAGTCTGACAGGTGGTAATGAAAAACTGTTTTTT
CDR3aa: CASSLTGGNEKLFF

j_gene: TRBJ1-1
abundance: many
v_gene: TRBV29-1
d_gene: -
CDR3nt: TGCAGCGCTCAGGGTAACACTGAAGCTTTCTTT
CDR3aa: CSAQGNTEAFF

j_gene: TRBJ2-1
abundance: many
v_gene: TRBV7-6
d_gene: -
CDR3nt: TGTGCCAGCAGCCCGCAGACAGGCCTTTTGGCCTACAATGAGCAGTTCTTC
CDR3aa: CASSPQTGLLAYNEQFF

j_gene: TRBJ1-1
abundance: many
v_gene: TRBV2
d_gene: -
CDR3nt: TGTGCCAGCAGCAAGGGGGGTAGAACTGAAGCTTTCTTT
CDR3aa: CASSKGGRTEAFF

j_gene: TRBJ1-6
abundance: many
v_gene: TRBV6-2/TRBV6-3
d_gene: -
CDR3nt: TGTGCCAGCAGTTATTCGACTACGACGAATTCACCCCTCCACTTT
CDR3aa: CASSYSTTTNSPLHF

j_gene: TRBJ1-5
abundance: many
v_gene: TRBV12-3/TRBV12-4
d_gene: -
CDR3nt: TGTGCCAGCAGTTGGGTGGATCAGCCCCAGCATTTT
CDR3aa: CASSWVDQPQHF

j_gene: TRBJ1-2
abundance: many
v_gene: TRBV6-2/TRBV6-3
d_gene: TRBD1
CDR3nt: TGTGCCAGCAGCCCCCACAGGGGGCAAGACTATGGCTACACCTTC
CDR3aa: CASSPHRGQDYGYTF

j_gene: TRBJ2-1
abundance: many
v_gene: TRBV7-2
d_gene: -
CDR3nt: TGTGCCAGCAGCTTAGTTTCCCAGTCCAATGAGCAGTTCTTC
CDR3aa: CASSLVSQSNEQFF

j_gene: TRBJ2-7
abundance: many
v_gene: TRBV3-1
d_gene: -
CDR3nt: TGTGCCAGCGCCCCGCTCCAGCGGGTCAACGAGCAGTACTTC
CDR3aa: CASAPLQRVNEQYF

j_gene: TRBJ2-6
abundance: many
v_gene: TRBV28
d_gene: -
CDR3nt: TGTGCCAGCAGTCCGCTTTCTGGGGCTGGGGCCAACGTCCTGACTTTC
CDR3aa: CASSPLSGAGANVLTF

j_gene: TRBJ2-5
abundance: many
v_gene: TRBV5-4
d_gene: -
CDR3nt: TGTGCCAGCAGCTTGGAACAGTCAAGACAAGAGACCCAGTACTTC
CDR3aa: CASSLEQSRQETQYF

j_gene: TRBJ2-5
abundance: many
v_gene: TRBV7-2
d_gene: -
CDR3nt: TGTGCCAGCAGCTTAGTTCCAGGGCAAGAGACCCAGTACTTC
CDR3aa: CASSLVPGQETQYF

j_gene: TRBJ1-5
abundance: medium-sized
v_gene: TRBV7-9
d_gene: -
CDR3nt: TGTGCCAGCAGCCCACATCCCACGGGGGTAGCTGGCAATCAGCCCCAGCATTTT
CDR3aa: CASSPHPTGVAGNQPQHF

j_gene: TRBJ1-2
abundance: many
v_gene: TRBV20-1
d_gene: -
CDR3nt: TGCAGTGCTCGGGGCGCTGACTATGGCTACACCTTC
CDR3aa: CSARGADYGYTF

j_gene: TRBJ1-1
abundance: many
v_gene: TRBV11-1
d_gene: -
CDR3nt: TGTGCCAGCAGCCATGGGACGGAAAGTTCTGAAGCTTTCTTT
CDR3aa: CASSHGTESSEAFF